These 8 T cell receptor beta chains share one sample of origin, sequenced in a study of spatial heterogeneity in lung cancer. Time point defined: sample taken at primary tumor resection. The sequenced material consisted of unsorted whole RNA from tumor, nontumor lung or frozen PBMC. TCRdb independently ran MiXCR on the 5' RACE reads; one entry per CDR3 protein. The sample records 49,000 or so distinct CDR3 sequences, over 9.5% being singletons. Specimen: PBMCs, collected at surgery. These receptors originate from a female donor with early-stage non-small cell lung cancer.

A few counts support this clonotype. The chain couples TRBV7-9 to TRBJ1-2; D not resolved. Germline V gene lookup returns CDR1 SEHNR and CDR2 FQNEAQ (reference sequence). The CDR3 loop spans 14 amino acids. V shed 5 bases and J shed 3 bases, with 13 bases lying between them. The CDR3 sequence: CASSGESHHYGYTF. CDR3 coding DNA: TGTGCCAGCAGCGGGGAAAGTCACCACTATGGCTACACCTTC.

The table lists this clonotype with a few counts. The chain joins TRBV10-3 to TRBJ2-5; either TRBD1 or TRBD2 may supply D (5 bases each). The CDR3 is 12 amino acids. Trimming stripped 10 bases from V and 3 bases from J, with 12 bases between. CDR1 is ENHRY, CDR2 SYGVKD, per germline. The chain's CDR3 is CATSRGEETQYF. The CDR3 nucleotides are TGTGCCACCTCAAGAGGGGAAGAGACCCAGTACTTC.

The gene calls are TRBV28 and TRBJ2-4, with D tentatively TRBD1 or TRBD2 (5 bases each). This CDR3 has 14 amino acids. With 8 bases removed from V and 3 bases from J, the gap between germline ends came to 14 bases. Per germline, CDR1 MDHEN and CDR2 SYDVKM. CDR3 nucleotides: TGTGCCAGCGGACCTCTGAGGGGCAAAAACATTCAGTACTTC. Translated: CASGPLRGKNIQYF.

In this sample, this clonotype turned up a few times. The chain employs TRBV20-1 and TRBJ2-3, with 8 bases matching TRBD2. V lost 5 bases and J lost 1; bases outside the gene matches: 5. The length of the CDR3 is 14 residues. From germline, CDR1 is DFQATT and CDR2 SNEGSKA (reference sequence). CDR3 loop: CSAAKRGRTDTQYF. CDR3 nucleotides: TGCAGTGCTGCCAAGCGGGGGCGCACAGATACGCAGTATTTT.

This clonotype was recorded many times. This chain uses TRBV24-1 with TRBJ2-2; TRBD1 aligns across 11 bases. After removal of 7 bases from V and 2 bases from J, the junction contained 2 bases not matched to a gene. CDR3 length equals 15 residues. The V gene's germline CDR1 is KGHDR and CDR2 SFDVKD. CDR3 in DNA: TGTGCCACCAGAGGACAGGGGGCAAACACCGGGGAGCTGTTTTTT. The encoded protein is CATRGQGANTGELFF.

This clonotype was counted only a few times. The J gene is TRBJ2-1, the V gene TRBV7-3, with 14 bases aligning to TRBD2. With 4 bases clipped from V and 9 bases from J, the junction kept 8 bases outside the gene matches. The germline CDR1 and CDR2 sequences are SGHTA and FQGTGA. The CDR3 is 16 amino acids. Here the CDR3 DNA reads TGTGCCAGCAGCTCCCTAGGGACTAGCGGGGGTGGTGAGCAGTTCTTC. Translating it yields CASSSLGTSGGGEQFF. The entire variable domain, with the rest obtained from reference TRBV7-3 and TRBJ2-1, is as follows: GAGVSQTPSNKVTEKGKYVELRCDPISGHTALYWYRQSLGQGPEFLIYFQGTGAADDSGLPNDRFFAVRPEGSVSTLKIQRTERGDSAVYLCASSSLGTSGGGEQFFGPGTRLTVL.

The chain links TRBV6-6 to TRBJ1-1, with a possible D match to TRBD1 (6 bases). This CDR3 comprises 13 residues. Per the germline V gene, CDR1 is MNHNY and CDR2 is SVGAGI (reference sequence). The V end lost 5 bases, the J end lost 4 bases, and 11 bases lay between the germline ends. CDR3 loop: CASSPRGGTEAFF. Here the CDR3 DNA reads TGTGCCAGCAGTCCCAGGGGCGGCACTGAAGCTTTCTTT.

There are many counts of this clonotype. This chain joins TRBV13 and TRBJ2-1; either TRBD1 or TRBD2 may fit D (6 bases each). CDR3 length: 13 residues. Between the trimmed V and J ends, which lost 2 bases and 10 bases, there was a span of 12 bases. Germline values: CDR1 PRHDT, CDR2 FYEKMQ (reference sequence). DNA of the CDR3: TGTGCCAGCAGCTTATCGGGGGCCGGCGAGCAGTTCTTC. Amino acids: CASSLSGAGEQFF.